This T cell receptor (beta chain) emerged from a study of persistence of HIV-infected CD4 T cells. Of note for this clone: What it binds is not known.

Germline V CDR1 and CDR2: LGHDT, YNNKEL (reference sequence). V lost 1 base and J 10 bases, leaving 14 bases between the germline ends. This CDR3 contains 14 residues. Sequencing used immunoSEQ version 4 in survey mode. Using immunoSEQ multiplex PCR, the repertoire was profiled, and TCRdb retains in-frame clones only, with some absent. The profile shows thousands of clones, roughly 84% of them singletons. An overlapping HIV-1 Gag peptide pool stimulated these cells at roughly 1 ug/peptide/mL. Responding CD4+ T cells were sorted by upregulation of both CD40 ligand and CD69. This specimen consisted of CD4+ T cells sorted from PBMCs after roughly 18-hour stimulation, obtained from a patient who received antiretroviral therapy. This chain connects TRBV3-1 (or the pseudogene TRBV3-2) to TRBJ2-1; D perhaps matches TRBD2 (6 bases). The TCR comes from an adult woman with HIV who was CMV-seropositive. CDR3 nucleotide sequence: TGTGCCAGCAGCCAAGTCACTAGCTCAGGGGAGCAGTTCTTC. This codes for CASSQVTSSGEQFF.